The entry that follows covers one T cell receptor (beta chain) sequence. Antigen: not known. The sample originates from a study of cytomegalovirus exposure and HLA in healthy donors. Notes on the study in general: Among the most significant clusters, several appeared linked to common viral pathogens in a later analysis. Within an earlier analysis, most TCR beta V segments proved productive either about 87% or about 30% of the time. Later analysis associated a missense DCLRE1C variant with TCR beta V- and J-gene trimming.

V dropped 5 bases and J dropped 1 base, with 8 bases sitting between them. CDR1 is MNHEY, CDR2 SVGAGI, per germline. The CDR3 is 13 amino acids. The PCR employed 60 Vbeta primers together with 13 Jbeta primers. Only in-frame clones appear in the TCRdb table, and some are missing; sequencing was by immunoSEQ multiplex PCR. The sample consists of about 100,000 clones, around 76% of them appearing once. The gene calls are TRBV6-5 and TRBJ1-1; D call uncertain. The sequence derives from a man aged 35-49 years in good health and CMV-seropositive. The sample comprised PBMCs. The CDR3 loop reads CASSGEGNTEAFF. The CDR3 nucleotides read TGTGCCAGCAGTGGGGAGGGGAACACTGAAGCTTTCTTT.